Following are 26 T cell receptor beta chains from one sample sequenced in a study of blood T cell repertoires in COVID-19. Profiled with immunoSEQ multiplex PCR; TCRdb holds only in-frame clones, not every one. Of fewer than 250,000 clones in the sample, 83% were seen once. The sample was PBMCs or T cells enriched from blood (not recorded which). The receptors originated from a woman between 40 and 55 years old who had been exposed to COVID-19.

V gene TRBV5-1 combines with J gene TRBJ1-4; 10 bases line up with TRBD1. Germline values: CDR1 SGHRS, CDR2 YFSETQ. The junction had 7 bases not matched to a gene; V was cut back by 4 bases and J by 7 bases. This CDR3 is 15 amino acids long. CDR3 amino acids: CASSIDRGRPEKLFF. CDR3 nucleotides: TGCGCCAGCAGCATAGACAGGGGGCGCCCTGAAAAACTGTTTTTT.

This clone was picked up a small number of times. The rearrangement joins TRBV12-5 to TRBJ2-7, with D hard to call. Germline V lookup: CDR1 LGHNT, CDR2 FRNRAP. The CDR3 sequence is 12 residues long. Trimming shortened V by 2 bases and J by 2 bases, and 4 bases separated the two germline ends. The CDR3 DNA sequence: TGTGCTAGTGGTTTGACAGCCTACGAGCAGTACTTC. Translation gives CASGLTAYEQYF.

The table lists this clone with many counts. The rearrangement links TRBV2 to TRBJ1-2; 7 positions agree with TRBD1. This CDR3 region has 12 residues. The J segment lost 14 bases and the V segment lost 5 bases, leaving 11 bases of the junction unmatched. From germline, CDR1 is SNHLY and CDR2 FYNNEI. Here the CDR3 DNA reads TGTGCCAGCAGTTATACAGGGGCCCTAGGGACCTTC. This sequence encodes CASSYTGALGTF.

This sequence joins TRBV20-1 and TRBJ1-1, with a possible D match to TRBD1 (6 bases). The V end lost 3 bases, the J end lost 2 bases, and 13 bases lay between the germline ends. The CDR3 is 14 amino acids. Germline CDR1 reads DFQATT; CDR2 reads SNEGSKA (reference sequence). CDR3 DNA sequence: TGCAGTGCTAGTGGGGGACACAGTAACACTGAAGCTTTCTTT. This codes for CSASGGHSNTEAFF.

This rearrangement joins TRBV19 to TRBJ2-2; 11 bases agree with TRBD2. CDR1 and CDR2 (germline): LNHDA, SQIVND (reference sequence). After removal of 1 base from V and 4 bases from J, the junction contained 8 bases not matched to a gene. The CDR3 contains 18 residues. The chain's CDR3 is CASSIGSGGAFSTGELFF. CDR3 coding DNA: TGTGCCAGTAGTATAGGTAGCGGGGGGGCGTTCAGCACCGGGGAGCTGTTTTTT.

The count of this clone is one. The V call is TRBV18, the J call TRBJ1-2; TRBD1 agrees at 7 bases. Germline trimming cut 2 bases from V and 7 bases from J; bases unmatched to any gene: 7. This CDR3 contains 14 residues. Per the germline V gene, CDR1 is KGHSH and CDR2 is LQKENI. CDR3 amino acids: CASSPSQGNSGYTF. The CDR3 region has the DNA TGTGCCAGCTCACCATCACAGGGGAATTCTGGCTACACCTTC. Full variable domain (remainder filled in from reference TRBV18 and TRBJ1-2): NAGVMQNPRHLVRRRGQEARLRCSPMKGHSHVYWYRQLPEEGLKFMVYLQKENIIDESGMPKERFSAEFPKEGPSILRIQQVVRGDSAAYFCASSPSQGNSGYTFGSGTRLTVV.

The genes are TRBV3-1 (or the pseudogene TRBV3-2) and TRBJ2-3; 13 positions agree with TRBD2. Germline trimming cut 2 bases from V and 3 bases from J; bases unmatched to any gene: 5. The CDR3 spans 17 residues. CDR1 LGHDT and CDR2 YNNKEL come from the germline V gene (reference sequence). CDR3 in DNA: TGTGCCAGCAGCCAATTTACTAGCGGGGGGGGAACAGATACGCAGTATTTT. It yields the protein CASSQFTSGGGTDTQYF.

The genes are TRBV6-5 and TRBJ1-5; 8 bases align to TRBD1. V gave up 6 bases and J gave up 6 bases; unmatched junction bases: 7. The CDR3 is 14 residues long. In germline, CDR1 is MNHEY, CDR2 SVGAGI. CDR3 sequence: CASSPGQGGQPQHF. Here the CDR3 DNA reads TGTGCCAGCAGCCCCGGACAGGGAGGTCAGCCCCAGCATTTT.

The CDR3 DNA follows: TGTGCCACCGCGGGACAGCAAATCTACGAGCAGTACTTC. Its protein is CATAGQQIYEQYF. V and J are TRBV10-3 and TRBJ2-7; tentatively, D is TRBD1 (7 bases). Deletions cut 10 bases from V and 3 bases from J, with 16 bases between. CDR1 ENHRY and CDR2 SYGVKD come from the germline V gene. The CDR3 has 13 residues.

This clone was detected only once. V and J are TRBV4-2 and TRBJ2-3; 11 bases agree with TRBD2. The trim removed 4 bases at V and 6 bases at J, leaving 9 bases unmatched. The CDR3 is 16 residues long. CDR1 and CDR2 from the germline V gene are LGHNA and YNFKEQ. The CDR3 sequence: CASSPLAGGVQDTQYF. CDR3 sequence (DNA): TGTGCCAGCAGCCCGTTAGCGGGGGGGGTACAGGATACGCAGTATTTT.

The chain is built from TRBV5-1 and TRBJ1-4; 7 bases are a match to TRBD1. Germline V gene sequence: CDR1 SGHRS, CDR2 YFSETQ. The length of the CDR3 is 15 residues. V lost 4 bases and J lost 3; bases outside the gene matches: 6. CDR3 region: CASSPTGTANEKLFF. As DNA, the CDR3 is TGCGCCAGCAGCCCCACCGGGACAGCTAATGAAAAACTGTTTTTT.

This clone was counted between two and nine times. The DNA of the CDR3 is TGTGCCAGCTCACCAGGGGAGGGAGCGTGGACAGATACGCAGTATTTT. Translation: CASSPGEGAWTDTQYF. The chain is built from TRBV18 and TRBJ2-3; 7 bases match TRBD2. This CDR3 has 16 residues. The V and J ends lost 2 bases and 3 bases, in that order; junction bases with no gene match: 8. Germline-derived CDR1 and CDR2 are KGHSH and LQKENI.

This clone was detected once. The V call is TRBV5-4, the J call TRBJ2-3; 7 nucleotides line up with TRBD2. The V gene's germline CDR1 is SGHNT and CDR2 YYREEE (reference sequence). Trimming removed 0 bases from V and 2 bases from J; junction bases left unmatched: 9. This CDR3 is built from 17 residues. DNA for the CDR3: TGTGCCAGCAGCTTGGGGGGACTAAATCCTTACACAGATACGCAGTATTTT. This sequence encodes CASSLGGLNPYTDTQYF.

V usage is TRBV19 and J usage is TRBJ2-7; 9 bases map to TRBD1. Germline V gene sequence: CDR1 LNHDA, CDR2 SQIVND (reference sequence). There are 14 residues in the CDR3. The trim removed 7 bases at V and 5 bases at J, leaving 9 bases unmatched. Here the CDR3 DNA reads TGTGCCAGTACCCTGGGCAGGACAGGGGACGAGCAGTACTTC. Its protein is CASTLGRTGDEQYF.

This clone has a single count. J is TRBJ2-1 and V is TRBV24-1; the match to TRBD1 covers 10 bases. Germline CDR1 reads KGHDR; CDR2 reads SFDVKD. The length of the CDR3 is 16 residues. V dropped 4 bases and J dropped 7; count of bases not matched to a gene: 9. Written as DNA, the CDR3 is TGTGCCACCAGTGAAACCGGGACAGGGGAGGGGAATGAGCAGTTCTTC. Protein product: CATSETGTGEGNEQFF.

The chain combines TRBV28 with TRBJ1-5, with no clear D. Germline V lookup: CDR1 MDHEN, CDR2 SYDVKM. Trimming removed 3 bases from V and 2 bases from J, with 11 bases in between. The CDR3 consists of 15 residues. CDR3 in DNA: TGTGCCAGCAGTTTTGCGGGCTCGGGCAATCAGCCCCAGCATTTT. It yields the protein CASSFAGSGNQPQHF.

The CDR3 loop is CASSTGLAPSPSTDTQYF. Written as DNA, the CDR3 is TGTGCCAGCAGCACGGGACTAGCGCCCTCTCCTAGCACAGATACGCAGTATTTT. The V call is TRBV21-1, the J call TRBJ2-3; the D call TRBD2 from the table was never checked on the DNA. TRBV21-1 is a known pseudogene. The CDR3 contains 18 residues.

The chain employs TRBV6-5 and TRBJ1-5; D call uncertain. The CDR3 covers 14 residues. Germline CDR1 is MNHEY and CDR2 is SVGAGI. Trimming took off 0 bases at V and 0 bases at J, with 3 bases between the two ends. Here the CDR3 reads CASSYSYSNQPQHF. CDR3 bases: TGTGCCAGCAGTTACTCGTATAGCAATCAGCCCCAGCATTTT.

The CDR3 bases are TGTGCCAGCAGCCACCAGCGGGGGACCACAGATACGCAGTATTTT. Residues: CASSHQRGTTDTQYF. The chain carries TRBV6-4 and TRBJ2-3, with TRBD2 identical over 8 bases. The CDR3 spans 15 residues. Germline assignment: CDR1 MRHNA and CDR2 SNTAGT. Trimming took 6 bases from V and 2 from J; bases not matched to a gene: 7.

The CDR3 DNA reads as TGTGCCACCAGCAGACGGGACAGGGGTATGGTATCTTTCTTT. It is translated as CATSRRDRGMVSFF. The gene calls are TRBV15 and TRBJ1-1, with TRBD1 matching over 10 bases. The CDR3 is made up of 14 amino acids. J was trimmed by 12 bases and V by 2 bases; bases with no gene match: 9. From germline, CDR1 is LNHNV and CDR2 YYDKDF (reference sequence).

The CDR3 is CASSREGNSPLHF. As DNA, the CDR3 is TGTGCCAGCAGCAGGGAGGGGAATTCACCCCTCCACTTT. The V call is TRBV5-4, the J call TRBJ1-6, with D perhaps matching TRBD1 (5 bases). This CDR3 has 13 amino acids. With 4 bases removed from V and 7 bases from J, the gap between germline ends came to 9 bases. Germline V gene sequence: CDR1 SGHNT, CDR2 YYREEE (reference sequence).

The rearrangement uses TRBV30 and TRBJ1-1; D remains unclear. Trimming took 5 bases from V and 9 from J, leaving 13 bases between them. The CDR3 consists of 11 residues. Germline V lookup: CDR1 GTSNPN, CDR2 SVGIG (reference sequence). Written as DNA, the CDR3 is TGTGCCTGGGTCCGTGGAGAGCAAGCTTTCTTT. This codes for CAWVRGEQAFF. Full variable domain (missing parts from reference TRBV30 and TRBJ1-1): SQTIHQWPATLVQPVGSPLSLECTVEGTSNPNLYWYRQAAGRGLQLLFYSVGIGQISSEVPQNLSASRPQDRQFILSSKKLLLSDSGFYLCAWVRGEQAFFGQGTRLTVV.

The chain couples TRBV7-9 to TRBJ2-2; the match to TRBD1 covers 9 bases. Germline V lookup: CDR1 SEHNR, CDR2 FQNEAQ (reference sequence). The CDR3 sequence is 16 residues long. The trim removed 5 bases at V and 5 bases at J, leaving 9 bases unmatched. The CDR3 coding sequence is TGTGCCAGCAGCCCGGACAGGGGCACTTCGACCGGGGAGCTGTTTTTT. Encoded protein: CASSPDRGTSTGELFF.

The rearrangement uses TRBV19 and TRBJ2-5; no clear D. V gave up 3 bases and J gave up 2 bases, with 4 bases separating them. Germline CDR1 reads LNHDA; CDR2 reads SQIVND (reference sequence). This CDR3 comprises 12 residues. CDR3 sequence reads: CASSIQQETQYF. CDR3 DNA: TGTGCCAGTAGTATCCAACAAGAGACCCAGTACTTC.

V and J are TRBV7-9 and TRBJ2-3; tentatively, D is TRBD2 (6 bases). Trimming pared 4 bases from V and 4 bases from J, leaving 15 bases between. Germline V CDR1 and CDR2: SEHNR, FQNEAQ (reference sequence). The CDR3 extends over 15 amino acids. CDR3 in amino acids: CASSSGTRRSDTQYF. In DNA form, the CDR3 reads TGTGCCAGCAGCTCCGGGACTCGCAGGTCAGATACGCAGTATTTT.

The chain uses TRBV3-1 (or the pseudogene TRBV3-2) and TRBJ2-7, with TRBD1 matching over 8 bases. There are 14 residues in the CDR3. V gave up 5 bases and J gave up 3 bases; unmatched junction bases: 6. Germline loops: CDR1 LGHDT, CDR2 YNNKEL (reference sequence). CDR3 protein: CASSGRTGNYEQYF. CDR3 sequence (DNA): TGTGCCAGCAGCGGAAGGACAGGGAACTACGAGCAGTACTTC.